These 2 T cell receptor beta chains were sequenced from one sample in a study of blood T cell repertoires in COVID-19. TCRdb's copy holds only in-frame clones and misses some; the assay was immunoSEQ multiplex PCR. The sample holds 450,000 to 500,000 clones, approximately 83% seen once. Source material: peripheral blood. The receptors derive from a human donor in a cohort sampled during active COVID-19.

The chain links TRBV6-5 to TRBJ1-2; TRBD1 matches 7 bases. The ends lost 5 bases at V and 7 bases at J; junction bases unmatched: 13. The CDR3 is 15 amino acids. CDR1 is MNHEY, CDR2 SVGAGI, per germline. The CDR3 is CASSTFVGGRSGYTF. In DNA form, the CDR3 reads TGTGCCAGCAGTACCTTTGTAGGGGGCAGAAGTGGCTACACCTTC.

The chain has TRBV27 and TRBJ1-5; 8 nucleotides agree with TRBD1. This CDR3 spans 16 amino acids. The trim removed 5 bases at V and 1 base at J, leaving 7 bases unmatched. CDR1 and CDR2 (germline): MNHEY, SMNVEV (reference sequence). The CDR3: CASSHGTGGSNQPQHF. CDR3 in DNA: TGTGCCAGCAGTCACGGGACAGGTGGGAGCAATCAGCCCCAGCATTTT.